One sample yielded the 15 T cell receptor beta chains listed below, sequenced in a study of T cells after yellow fever vaccination. TCRdb fed the 5' RACE reads into MiXCR, producing one record per CDR3 protein. In the table there are hundreds of thousands of distinct CDR3 sequences, 9% to 15% of which are singletons. The specimen was PBMCs, collected on the day of the yellow fever booster vaccination. The receptor source for this set is a man aged 30 to 39 who received the YFV17D yellow fever vaccine.

This clonotype was seen only a few times. The chain uses TRBV15 and TRBJ2-7; no clear D. The germline gives CDR1 LNHNV, CDR2 YYDKDF (reference sequence). The CDR3 runs to 15 residues. Deletions cut 3 bases from V and 5 bases from J, with 17 bases between. DNA for the CDR3: TGTGCCACCAGCAGTATGCGTTCGGCGGCCGACGAGCAGTACTTC. Its protein product is CATSSMRSAADEQYF.

This clonotype has a handful of counts. The genes are TRBV7-3 and TRBJ2-1, with D maybe TRBD2 (6 bases). The germline V and J ends were trimmed by 4 bases and 6 bases, with 16 bases remaining between them. CDR1 SGHTA and CDR2 FQGTGA come from the germline V gene. The CDR3 covers 15 residues. CDR3 protein: CASSSGLPLGNEQFF. In DNA, the CDR3 is TGTGCCAGCAGCTCGGGACTCCCATTAGGCAATGAGCAGTTCTTC.

Only a few counts were recorded for this clonotype. The J gene is TRBJ2-7, the V gene TRBV5-1; D remains ambiguous. The length of the CDR3 is 16 residues. CDR1 and CDR2 (germline): SGHRS, YFSETQ. Deletions cut 0 bases from V and 3 bases from J, with 16 bases between. The CDR3 loop reads CASSLDMGKDSYEQYF. The CDR3, as DNA: TGCGCCAGCAGCTTGGACATGGGGAAAGATAGCTACGAGCAGTACTTC.

A few counts support this clonotype. The J gene is TRBJ2-3, the V gene TRBV3-1, with unresolved D. V lost 3 bases and J lost 0, with 22 bases in between. This CDR3 is built from 19 residues. Germline V gene sequence: CDR1 LGHDT, CDR2 YNNKEL (reference sequence). The CDR3 reads CASSQNPTAPALSTDTQYF. The CDR3 nucleotides read TGTGCCAGCAGCCAGAACCCGACCGCCCCAGCGCTTAGCACAGATACGCAGTATTTT.

The sample holds a few counts of this clonotype. The chain carries TRBV5-1 and TRBJ1-1; 8 nucleotides line up with TRBD1. CDR1 and CDR2 (germline): SGHRS, YFSETQ. Trimming at V came to 3 bases and at J to 0 bases, leaving 4 bases not matched to a gene. The CDR3 consists of 15 residues. The CDR3 here is CASSWRTGLNTEAFF. Here the CDR3 DNA reads TGCGCCAGCAGCTGGAGGACAGGGCTGAACACTGAAGCTTTCTTT. The variable domain in full, with the rest retrieved from reference TRBV5-1 and TRBJ1-1, is KAGVTQTPRYLIKTRGQQVTLSCSPISGHRSVSWYQQTPGQGLQFLFEYFSETQRNKGNFPGRFSGRQFSNSRSEMNVSTLELGDSALYLCASSWRTGLNTEAFFGQGTRLTVV.

The rearrangement links TRBV14 to TRBJ2-5; D is unresolved. The CDR3 loop spans 14 amino acids. Trimming removed 0 bases from V and 6 bases from J, with 11 bases in between. Germline CDR1 and CDR2: SGHDN and FVKESK. In DNA form, the CDR3 reads TGTGCCAGCAGCCAAGATCACGGGTTGCAGACCCAGTACTTC. This gives the protein CASSQDHGLQTQYF.

In its sample, this clonotype was seen many times. The chain has TRBV27 and TRBJ2-1; D tentatively reads TRBD1 or TRBD2 (5 bases each). The V gene lost 6 bases and the J gene lost 7 bases, with 19 bases spanning the gap. CDR3 length: 15 residues. Per the germline V gene, CDR1 is MNHEY and CDR2 is SMNVEV (reference sequence). The CDR3 coding sequence is TGTGCCAGCAGCCGACCAAGAGGGGACCCTAATGAGCAGTTCTTC. It yields the protein CASSRPRGDPNEQFF.

The CDR3 DNA is TGTGCCAGCAGCGGCATAGGCGAGCAGTACTTC. Protein product: CASSGIGEQYF. The chain carries TRBV7-2 and TRBJ2-7; unclear D gene. The CDR3 loop spans 11 amino acids. Between the trimmed V and J ends, which lost 5 bases and 6 bases, there was a span of 8 bases. Germline V gene lookup returns CDR1 SGHTA and CDR2 FQGNSA.

V and J are TRBV12-3 or TRBV12-4 and TRBJ2-7; D is ambiguous. This CDR3 region has 13 residues. V lost 3 bases and J lost 2, with 8 bases in between. This CDR3 is CASSFVGTYEQYF. The DNA of the CDR3 is TGTGCCAGCAGTTTTGTGGGTACCTACGAGCAGTACTTC.

The chain has TRBV7-2 and TRBJ1-1, with D perhaps matching TRBD1 (6 bases). This CDR3 contains 15 residues. V lost 8 bases, J lost 1 base, and 17 bases lay in between. In germline, CDR1 is SGHTA, CDR2 FQGNSA. DNA of the CDR3: TGTGCCAGCTCCCCCAGGGGCAAAGGGAACACTGAAGCTTTCTTT. Amino acid sequence: CASSPRGKGNTEAFF.

In nucleotides, the CDR3 is TGTGCCAGCAGTCGGACCCGCTCTGGGGCCAACGTCCTGACTTTC. Its translation: CASSRTRSGANVLTF. The rearrangement joins TRBV12-3 or TRBV12-4 to TRBJ2-6; D uncertain. The CDR3 runs to 15 residues. The V end was cut by 5 bases, the J end by 0 bases, with 8 bases between.

The V call is TRBV12-3 or TRBV12-4, the J call TRBJ1-2; D might be TRBD1 (6 bases). V gave up 5 bases and J gave up 4 bases, with 14 bases separating them. The CDR3 has 14 residues. In DNA, the CDR3 is TGTGCCAGCAGTCCGACAGGAATCCTCTATGGCTACACCTTC. Translated, it gives CASSPTGILYGYTF.

This clonotype was observed a few times. The V gene is TRBV29-1, the J gene TRBJ1-1; D may be TRBD1 (5 bases). V was shortened by 6 bases and J by 0 bases, with 17 bases between the two germline ends. Looked up from germline, CDR1 is SQVTM and CDR2 is ANQGSEA. There are 15 residues in the CDR3. This CDR3 is CSVGPRERVNTEAFF. CDR3 DNA: TGCAGCGTGGGACCCCGGGAGAGGGTGAACACTGAAGCTTTCTTT.

This clonotype was counted a few times. The chain carries TRBV18 and TRBJ1-3; 10 bases align to TRBD1. The CDR3 length is 15 residues. CDR1 KGHSH and CDR2 LQKENI come from the germline V gene. V gave up 6 bases and J gave up 4 bases; unmatched junction bases: 6. The CDR3 is CASSTDRGAGNTIYF. The CDR3, as DNA: TGTGCCAGCTCTACGGACAGGGGGGCAGGAAACACCATATATTTT. The whole variable domain, filled in from reference TRBV18 and TRBJ1-3, reads NAGVMQNPRHLVRRRGQEARLRCSPMKGHSHVYWYRQLPEEGLKFMVYLQKENIIDESGMPKERFSAEFPKEGPSILRIQQVVRGDSAAYFCASSTDRGAGNTIYFGEGSWLTVV.

This clonotype was observed a handful of times. The rearrangement joins TRBV7-8 to TRBJ2-1, with a weak D call TRBD1 (6 bases). V lost 4 bases and J lost 7, with 11 bases in between. The CDR3 length is 13 residues. Germline loops: CDR1 SGHVS, CDR2 FQNEAQ. CDR3 in amino acids: CASSSDRRNEQFF. The DNA for the CDR3 is TGTGCCAGCAGCTCCGACAGGCGGAATGAGCAGTTCTTC.